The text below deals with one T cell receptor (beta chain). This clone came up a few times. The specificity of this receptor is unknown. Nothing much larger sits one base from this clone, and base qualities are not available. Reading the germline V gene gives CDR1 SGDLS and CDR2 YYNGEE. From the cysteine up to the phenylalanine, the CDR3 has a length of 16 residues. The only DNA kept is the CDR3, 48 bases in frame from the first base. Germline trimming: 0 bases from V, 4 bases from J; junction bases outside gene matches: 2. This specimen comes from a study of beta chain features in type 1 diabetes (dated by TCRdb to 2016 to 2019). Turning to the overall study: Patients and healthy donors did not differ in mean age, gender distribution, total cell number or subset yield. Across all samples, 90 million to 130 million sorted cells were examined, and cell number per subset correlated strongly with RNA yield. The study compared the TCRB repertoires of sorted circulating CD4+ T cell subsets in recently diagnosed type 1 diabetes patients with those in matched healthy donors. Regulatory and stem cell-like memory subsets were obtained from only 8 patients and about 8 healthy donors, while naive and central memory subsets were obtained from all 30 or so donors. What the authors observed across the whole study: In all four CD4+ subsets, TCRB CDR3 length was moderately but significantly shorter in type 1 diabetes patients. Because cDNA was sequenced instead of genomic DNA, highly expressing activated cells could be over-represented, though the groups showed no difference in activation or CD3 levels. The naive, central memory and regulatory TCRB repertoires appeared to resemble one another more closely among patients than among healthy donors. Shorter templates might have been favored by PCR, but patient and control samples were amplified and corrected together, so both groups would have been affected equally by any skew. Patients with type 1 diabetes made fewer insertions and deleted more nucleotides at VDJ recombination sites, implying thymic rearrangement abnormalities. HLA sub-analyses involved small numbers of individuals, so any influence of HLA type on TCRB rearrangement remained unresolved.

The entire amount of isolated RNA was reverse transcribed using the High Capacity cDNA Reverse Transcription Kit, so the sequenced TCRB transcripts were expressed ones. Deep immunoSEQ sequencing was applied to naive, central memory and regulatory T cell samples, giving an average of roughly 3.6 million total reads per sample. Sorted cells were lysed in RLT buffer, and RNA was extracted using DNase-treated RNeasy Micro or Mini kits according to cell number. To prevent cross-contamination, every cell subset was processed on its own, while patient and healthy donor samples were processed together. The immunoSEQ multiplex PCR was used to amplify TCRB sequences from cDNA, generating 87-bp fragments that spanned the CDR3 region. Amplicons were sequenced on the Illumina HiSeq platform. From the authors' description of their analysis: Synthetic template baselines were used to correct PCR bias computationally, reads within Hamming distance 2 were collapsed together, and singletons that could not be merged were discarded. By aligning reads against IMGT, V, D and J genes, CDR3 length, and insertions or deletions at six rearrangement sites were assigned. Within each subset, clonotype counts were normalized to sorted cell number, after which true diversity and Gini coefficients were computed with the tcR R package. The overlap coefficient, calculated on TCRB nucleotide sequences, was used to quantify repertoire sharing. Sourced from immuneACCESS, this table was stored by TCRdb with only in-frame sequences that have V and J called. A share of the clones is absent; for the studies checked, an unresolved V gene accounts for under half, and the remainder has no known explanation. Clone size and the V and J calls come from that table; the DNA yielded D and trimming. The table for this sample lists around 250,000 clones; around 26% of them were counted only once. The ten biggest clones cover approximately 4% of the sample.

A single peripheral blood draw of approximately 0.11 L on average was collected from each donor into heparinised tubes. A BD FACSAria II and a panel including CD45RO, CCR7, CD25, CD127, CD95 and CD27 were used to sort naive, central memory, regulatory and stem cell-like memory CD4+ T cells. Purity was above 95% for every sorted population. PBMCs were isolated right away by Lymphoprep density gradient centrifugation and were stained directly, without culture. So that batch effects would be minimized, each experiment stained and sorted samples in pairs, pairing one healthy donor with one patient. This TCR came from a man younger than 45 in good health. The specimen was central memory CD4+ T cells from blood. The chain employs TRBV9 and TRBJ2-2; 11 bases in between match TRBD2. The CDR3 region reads CASSVAGLAVTGELFF. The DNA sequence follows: TGTGCCAGCAGCGTAGCGGGACTAGCGGTCACCGGGGAGCTGTTTTTT.